The entry below gives a single T cell receptor (beta chain) sequence along with its context. The sample comes from a study of T-cell reconstitution after alpha-beta-depleted transplantation in children. V shed 4 bases, J shed 2 bases, and the junction held 13 bases outside the gene matches. This CDR3 contains 18 residues. Per germline, CDR1 SGHAT and CDR2 FQNNGV. Library preparation (for TCRbeta) was performed with unique molecular identifiers. TCRdb passed the PCR reads through MiXCR, listing each CDR3 protein once. Of roughly 200,000 distinct CDR3 sequences in the sample, about 9.2% were seen once. Source: PBMCs from the stem cell graft donor, taken from the stem cell graft. The receptor was derived from a human donor who donated a stem cell graft to a child with acute lymphoblastic leukemia. J is TRBJ1-3 and V is TRBV11-2; TRBD1 agrees at 8 bases. CDR3 in amino acids: CASSSLQGVEPPGNTIYF. The CDR3 bases are TGTGCCAGCAGCTCCTTACAGGGGGTCGAACCCCCTGGAAACACCATATATTTT. Full variable domain (missing parts from reference TRBV11-2 and TRBJ1-3): EAGVAQSPRYKIIEKRQSVAFWCNPISGHATLYWYQQILGQGPKLLIQFQNNGVVDDSQLPKDRFSAERLKGVDSTLKIQPAKLEDSAVYLCASSSLQGVEPPGNTIYFGEGSWLTVV.